Below, 29 T cell receptor beta chains from the same sample are listed, as sequenced in a study of memory CD4+ T cells and cytomegalovirus serostatus. The sort gate was single viable CD3+CD4+CD8-CD45RO+ cells for memory CD4+ T cells. Libraries were prepared by immunoSEQ multiplex PCR; TCRdb keeps only in-frame clonotypes and omits some of them. The sample gives around 25,000 clones, 76% of which show up once; 0.85% to 1.2% is in the top ten. Sequenced input: memory CD4+ T cells from blood. These TCRs come from an adult in good health and CMV-seronegative.

This clone was recorded once. V is TRBV11-1 and J is TRBJ2-3, with TRBD2 identical over 9 bases. This CDR3 is built from 15 residues. J lost 2 bases, V lost 2 bases, and 2 bases had no gene match. From germline, CDR1 is SGHAT and CDR2 FQDESV (reference sequence). The CDR3 coding sequence is TGTGCCAGCAGCTTAAAGCGGGGGGCCACAGATACGCAGTATTTT. Protein product: CASSLKRGATDTQYF.

The J gene is TRBJ2-5, the V gene TRBV29-1; TRBD1 might be the D (6 bases). The CDR3 has 14 amino acids. Germline V gives CDR1 SQVTM, CDR2 ANQGSEA. V was trimmed by 6 bases and J by 5 bases, leaving 19 bases between them. CDR3 in amino acids: CSVGQSGASETQYF. The DNA of the CDR3 is TGCAGCGTCGGACAGTCAGGGGCTTCGGAGACCCAGTACTTC.

The chain carries TRBV5-4 and TRBJ1-1; D is unclear. CDR1 and CDR2 from the germline V gene are SGHNT and YYREEE (reference sequence). The ends were cut back, 0 bases at V and 1 base at J, with 7 bases in the middle. This CDR3 comprises 14 residues. The CDR3 nucleotides are TGTGCCAGCAGCTTGGGACACCAGAACACTGAAGCTTTCTTT. The encoded protein is CASSLGHQNTEAFF.

A single count supports this clone. This chain's CDR3 is CASRGQGFTYEQYF. CDR3 nucleotides: TGTGCCAGCAGGGGACAGGGCTTTACCTACGAGCAGTACTTC. The rearrangement joins TRBV28 to TRBJ2-7; the match to TRBD1 covers 9 bases. The CDR3 runs to 14 residues. The junction had 5 bases not matched to a gene; V was cut back by 6 bases and J by 2 bases. Germline V CDR1 and CDR2: MDHEN, SYDVKM.

This clone appeared a few times. The rearrangement uses TRBV6-1 and TRBJ2-6; no clear D gene. Germline V gives CDR1 MNHNS, CDR2 SASEGT. The CDR3 extends over 14 amino acids. The V end lost 6 bases, the J end lost 0 bases, and 6 bases lay between the germline ends. This CDR3 is CASSLPSGANVLTF. CDR3 nucleotide sequence: TGTGCCAGCAGCTTACCCTCTGGGGCCAACGTCCTGACTTTC.

V is TRBV10-2 and J is TRBJ2-3; TRBD2 is a possible D gene (5 bases). The ends were cut back, 4 bases at V and 2 bases at J, with 13 bases in the middle. This CDR3 spans 15 amino acids. Germline assignment: CDR1 WSHSY and CDR2 SAAADI. The CDR3 bases are TGCGCCAGCAGTGGAGGCCGGGGAAACACAGATACGCAGTATTTT. Its protein is CASSGGRGNTDTQYF.

This clone was counted a single time. The V call is TRBV5-1, the J call TRBJ2-1; 7 nucleotides agree with TRBD1. The ends lost 2 bases at V and 0 bases at J; junction bases unmatched: 5. This CDR3 is built from 16 residues. Per germline, CDR1 SGHRS and CDR2 YFSETQ. The CDR3 region is CASSLPGQSSYNEQFF. Written as DNA, the CDR3 is TGCGCCAGCAGCTTACCGGGACAGAGCTCCTACAATGAGCAGTTCTTC.

The chain combines TRBV28 with TRBJ2-7; 11 positions match TRBD2. CDR3 length: 20 amino acids. From germline, CDR1 is MDHEN and CDR2 SYDVKM. V gave up 6 bases and J gave up 5 bases; unmatched junction bases: 24. The CDR3 nucleotides read TGTGCCAGCAGGGTAAGACAGGGCCAACGAACTAGCGGGAGTTCCCACGAGCAGTACTTC. It codes for CASRVRQGQRTSGSSHEQYF.

The chain uses TRBV19 and TRBJ2-1, with 9 bases that match TRBD2. The CDR3 length is 15 residues. CDR1 is LNHDA and CDR2 is SQIVND in the germline V gene (reference sequence). With V trimmed by 4 bases and J by 3 bases, 4 bases remained unmatched. CDR3 in amino acids: CASSTTSGSYNEQFF. The DNA for the CDR3 is TGTGCCAGTAGTACGACTAGCGGAAGCTACAATGAGCAGTTCTTC. Variable domain in full (rest from reference TRBV19 and TRBJ2-1): DGGITQSPKYLFRKEGQNVTLSCEQNLNHDAMYWYRQDPGQGLRLIYYSQIVNDFQKGDIAEGYSVSREKKESFPLTVTSAQKNPTAFYLCASSTTSGSYNEQFFGPGTRLTVL.

This rearrangement joins TRBV5-1 to TRBJ1-4; 7 bases align to TRBD1. This CDR3 is 17 amino acids long. V lost 0 bases to trimming and J lost 2 bases; unmatched junction nucleotides: 7. The germline V gene encodes CDR1 SGHRS and CDR2 YFSETQ. The CDR3 DNA reads TGCGCCAGCAGCTTGGCCGTAGGAGGGGGCACTAATGAAAAACTGTTTTTT. This sequence encodes CASSLAVGGGTNEKLFF.

V and J are TRBV30 and TRBJ1-3, with 7 bases that match TRBD1. The germline V gene encodes CDR1 GTSNPN and CDR2 SVGIG (reference sequence). This CDR3 region has 13 residues. V shed 4 bases, J shed 4 bases, and the junction held 4 bases outside the gene matches. The CDR3 DNA follows: TGTGCCTGGAAAAAGGGGGCCGGAAACACCATATATTTT. Amino acid sequence: CAWKKGAGNTIYF.

The chain carries TRBV28 and TRBJ2-7, with D unclear. Deletions cut 7 bases from V and 2 bases from J, with 12 bases between. The CDR3 is made up of 13 amino acids. The germline gives CDR1 MDHEN, CDR2 SYDVKM. The CDR3 protein is CASTPPATYEQYF. In DNA form, the CDR3 reads TGTGCCAGCACCCCCCCGGCCACCTACGAGCAGTACTTC.

This chain joins TRBV9 and TRBJ2-5, with 9 bases matching TRBD1. This CDR3 contains 15 residues. Germline V gene sequence: CDR1 SGDLS, CDR2 YYNGEE. The V segment lost 2 bases and the J segment 5 bases; nucleotides outside the gene matches: 7. The CDR3 sequence is CASSVQGQGTETQYF. In DNA, the CDR3 is TGTGCCAGCAGCGTGCAGGGACAGGGAACGGAGACCCAGTACTTC.

This chain joins TRBV18 and TRBJ1-4, with D possibly matching TRBD1 (6 bases). The CDR3 is 14 residues long. From germline, CDR1 is KGHSH and CDR2 LQKENI. Trimming pared 2 bases from V and 8 bases from J, leaving 12 bases between. In nucleotides, the CDR3 is TGTGCCAGCTCACCAGGGTCCCAGGGGGAAAAACTGTTTTTT. This translates into CASSPGSQGEKLFF.

This clone was detected only a few times. The J gene is TRBJ1-4, the V gene TRBV7-2, with 7 nucleotides matching TRBD1. V gave up 0 bases and J gave up 3 bases; unmatched junction bases: 1. Looked up from germline, CDR1 is SGHTA and CDR2 is FQGNSA. The CDR3 runs 15 residues. DNA for the CDR3: TGTGCCAGCAGCTTAGCCAGGGGGTCTAATGAAAAACTGTTTTTT. Protein: CASSLARGSNEKLFF.

The V call is TRBV5-6, the J call TRBJ2-1, with 10 bases that match TRBD2. Germline-derived CDR1 and CDR2 are SGHDT and YYEEEE. The CDR3 is 14 amino acids. The V segment lost 5 bases and the J segment 8 bases; nucleotides outside the gene matches: 7. The chain's CDR3 is CASSLAGEGDEQFF. In DNA, the CDR3 is TGTGCCAGCAGTCTAGCGGGAGAGGGTGATGAGCAGTTCTTC.

The V and J genes are TRBV30 and TRBJ1-6; D not certain. This CDR3 comprises 16 residues. The germline V gene encodes CDR1 GTSNPN and CDR2 SVGIG (reference sequence). Trimming pared 2 bases from V and 0 bases from J, leaving 11 bases between. Written as DNA, the CDR3 is TGTGCCTGGAGTTCCCAGGAACGCTCCTATAATTCACCCCTCCACTTT. It is translated as CAWSSQERSYNSPLHF.

This clone was observed a few times. The gene calls are TRBV6-6 and TRBJ2-7, with D hard to call. This CDR3 region has 15 residues. Germline V gives CDR1 MNHNY, CDR2 SVGAGI (reference sequence). The V and J ends lost 2 bases and 0 bases respectively, with 11 bases between them. In DNA form, the CDR3 reads TGTGCCAGCAGTTACCAAATGGATGGCTCCTACGAGCAGTACTTC. This encodes CASSYQMDGSYEQYF.

V gene TRBV28 combines with J gene TRBJ1-4, with a possible D match to TRBD1 (5 bases). CDR3 length: 15 amino acids. Trimming removed 7 bases at V and 4 bases at J, with 16 bases between. In germline, CDR1 is MDHEN, CDR2 SYDVKM. CDR3 in amino acids: CASIRGDSINEKLFF. The CDR3 nucleotides are TGTGCCAGCATCCGGGGCGACAGCATTAATGAAAAACTGTTTTTT.

The gene calls are TRBV6-1 and TRBJ2-5; D unclear. The J call is in doubt because the DNA end fits TRBJ2-7 better. Per the germline V gene, CDR1 is MNHNS and CDR2 is SASEGT. The CDR3 is 13 amino acids. The CDR3, as DNA: TGTGCCAGCAGTGAAGGGACCCCCTACGAGCAGTACTTC. Residues: CASSEGTPYEQYF.

The chain links TRBV5-4 to TRBJ2-7, with 7 bases aligning to TRBD2. V lost 9 bases, J lost 1 base, and 7 bases stayed unmatched. Germline CDR1 SGHNT, CDR2 YYREEE (reference sequence). The CDR3 contains 13 residues. The CDR3 DNA sequence: TGTGCCACAACTAGCGAAGTTTCCTACGAGCAGTACTTC. This sequence encodes CATTSEVSYEQYF.

The rearrangement joins TRBV4-3 to TRBJ1-1, with D possibly TRBD1 on 6 matching bases. CDR1 and CDR2 from the germline V gene are LGHNA and YSLEER. This CDR3 is 15 amino acids long. Between the trimmed V and J ends, which lost 4 bases and 1 base, there was a span of 13 bases. The CDR3 protein is CASSPLGGRNTEAFF. Written as DNA, the CDR3 is TGCGCCAGCAGCCCTTTAGGGGGACGGAACACTGAAGCTTTCTTT.

The rearrangement uses TRBV2 and TRBJ1-6; 8 positions match TRBD1. The junction had 5 bases not matched to a gene; V was cut back by 6 bases and J by 7 bases. The length of the CDR3 is 14 residues. CDR1 and CDR2 (germline): SNHLY, FYNNEI. CDR3 sequence (DNA): TGTGCCAGCAGATTGGACAGGGTGAATTCACCCCTCCACTTT. It encodes CASRLDRVNSPLHF.

The rearrangement links TRBV13 to TRBJ2-2; D is possibly TRBD2 (5 bases). Looked up from germline, CDR1 is PRHDT and CDR2 is FYEKMQ (reference sequence). V dropped 3 bases and J dropped 5 bases, with 16 bases sitting between them. This CDR3 contains 16 residues. The CDR3 protein is CASSLGGLIRTGELFF. DNA for the CDR3: TGTGCCAGCAGCTTGGGCGGGTTAATACGGACCGGGGAGCTGTTTTTT.

The chain uses TRBV6-6 and TRBJ2-7; possible D gene TRBD1, 7 bases. The CDR3 is 14 amino acids. CDR1 is MNHNY, CDR2 SVGAGI, per germline (reference sequence). V lost 4 bases and J 2 bases, leaving 12 bases between the germline ends. CDR3 DNA sequence: TGTGCCAGCAGTTTCCAGGGGGAGGCCTACGAGCAGTACTTC. Translation gives CASSFQGEAYEQYF.

The chain joins TRBV10-3 to TRBJ1-3, with TRBD1 identical over 7 bases. V shed 4 bases, J shed 7 bases, and the junction held 4 bases outside the gene matches. The CDR3 has 13 amino acids. Looked up from germline, CDR1 is ENHRY and CDR2 is SYGVKD. CDR3: CAISGTGRNTIYF. CDR3 nucleotide sequence: TGTGCCATCAGTGGGACAGGTCGGAACACCATATATTTT.

J is TRBJ2-3 and V is TRBV12-5; 7 bases fit TRBD1. J lost 0 bases, V lost 5 bases, and 5 bases had no gene match. This CDR3 spans 15 amino acids. Germline lookup yields CDR1 LGHNT and CDR2 FRNRAP. CDR3 nucleotide sequence: TGTGCTAGTGGTAGGACAGGCAAAAGCACAGATACGCAGTATTTT. Translation gives CASGRTGKSTDTQYF.

The chain links TRBV7-2 to TRBJ2-7; no clear D gene. There are 13 residues in the CDR3. Germline values: CDR1 SGHTA, CDR2 FQGNSA. V lost 3 bases, J lost 4 bases, and 10 bases lay in between. The CDR3 is CASSLGSEYEQYF. In nucleotides, the CDR3 is TGTGCCAGCAGCTTGGGTTCGGAATACGAGCAGTACTTC.

This chain uses TRBV11-3 with TRBJ1-1, with 7 bases lining up with TRBD1. The CDR3 length is 12 residues. CDR1 is SGHNT and CDR2 is YENEEA in the germline V gene. Germline trimming cut 5 bases from V and 6 bases from J; bases unmatched to any gene: 3. DNA of the CDR3: TGTGCCAGCAGCAAGACAGGGTCTGAAGCTTTCTTT. The encoded protein is CASSKTGSEAFF. The whole variable domain, filled in from reference TRBV11-3 and TRBJ1-1, reads EAGVVQSPRYKIIEKKQPVAFWCNPISGHNTLYWYLQNLGQGPELLIRYENEEAVDDSQLPKDRFSAERLKGVDSTLKIQPAELGDSAVYLCASSKTGSEAFFGQGTRLTVV.